This paragraph reports one TCR beta chain. As processed by the authors: For nucleated cells, counts were estimated from reference gene primer amplification. The protocol was immunoSEQ multiplex PCR, while the TCRdb copy is restricted to in-frame clones and leaves out a portion. Clonal size and the V and J genes are those of that table, whereas D and trimming came from the DNA. The sample records 60,000 to 80,000 clones, approximately 81% being singletons. V gave up 3 bases and J gave up 1 base, with 18 bases separating them. This CDR3 spans 16 amino acids. CDR1 and CDR2 from the germline V gene are GTSNPN and SVGIG (reference sequence). This record comes from a study of blood T cell repertoires in COVID-19. Study overall: Material from acute and convalescent COVID-19 was sourced from the United States, Italy and Spain. Sources were T cells, B-cell-depleted T cells, or PBMCs; the material itself was cDNA or gDNA.

The sequence came from a man aged 50 to 59 with active COVID-19. This chain links TRBV30 with TRBJ1-2; TRBD1 might be the D (6 bases). The source material was peripheral blood. CDR3 amino acids: CAWRIGQGTINYGYTF. Here the CDR3 DNA reads TGTGCCTGGAGGATAGGTCAGGGGACCATTAACTATGGCTACACCTTC. Full variable domain (outside the CDR3, taken from reference TRBV30 and TRBJ1-2): SQTIHQWPATLVQPVGSPLSLECTVEGTSNPNLYWYRQAAGRGLQLLFYSVGIGQISSEVPQNLSASRPQDRQFILSSKKLLLSDSGFYLCAWRIGQGTINYGYTFGSGTRLTVV.